A selection of T cell receptor beta chains follows, all from one sample in a study of blood T cell repertoires in COVID-19. Measured with immunoSEQ multiplex PCR; TCRdb has only the in-frame clones, and not every one. The sample yields approximately 72,000 clones, about 85% seen once. The sample consisted of peripheral blood. The receptors stem from a woman of 80 years or more with active or convalescent COVID-19. CDR3s include the opening cysteine and the closing phenylalanine or tryptophan. A D gene is named only where the DNA matches it firmly. Rows give clone size only sometimes, using once, few, many, or a class for an expanded clone.

clone_size j_call cdr3_length v_call d_call cdr3_aa cdr3_nt
NA TRBJ2-7 16 TRBV5-4 TRBD2 CASSIGLAGGPYEQYF TGTGCCAGCAGCATCGGACTAGCGGGGGGGCCGTATGAGCAGTACTTC
NA TRBJ1-2 15 TRBV11-2 TRBD1 CASSTGGAMAYGYTF TGTGCCAGCAGCACAGGGGGCGCCATGGCGTATGGCTACACCTTC
few TRBJ2-2 14 TRBV10-3 NA CAIHREMDTGELFF TGTGCCATTCACAGGGAAATGGACACCGGGGAGCTGTTTTTT
NA TRBJ2-2 17 TRBV6-2/TRBV6-3 TRBD2 CASSPQSGGAATGELFF TGTGCCAGCAGCCCTCAGAGCGGGGGGGCTGCCACCGGGGAGCTGTTTTTT
NA TRBJ1-1 12 TRBV29-1 TRBD1 CSGGQESTEAFF TGCAGCGGAGGACAGGAGAGCACTGAAGCTTTCTTT
NA TRBJ2-3 13 TRBV25-1 NA CASSEGGRDTQYF TGTGCCAGCAGTGAGGGCGGGCGAGATACGCAGTATTTT
NA TRBJ2-1 15 TRBV29-1 TRBD2 CSVAGGRGLNNEQFF TGCAGCGTGGCGGGGGGCAGGGGACTTAACAATGAGCAGTTCTTC
NA TRBJ1-1 13 TRBV29-1 NA CSVVKQMNTEAFF TGCAGCGTCGTGAAACAGATGAACACTGAAGCTTTCTTT
NA TRBJ2-4 15 TRBV29-1 NA CSVATQTGRFSIQYF TGCAGCGTCGCCACCCAGACTGGAAGGTTTAGCATTCAGTACTTC
NA TRBJ1-2 14 TRBV10-3 NA CAISERRGDYGYTF TGTGCCATCAGTGAGCGCCGCGGAGACTATGGCTACACCTTC
NA TRBJ1-1 14 TRBV10-2 NA CASSSDTGNTEAFF TGCGCCAGCAGTTCAGATACAGGGAACACTGAAGCTTTCTTT
NA TRBJ2-3 13 TRBV7-2 NA CASSLLGPDTQYF TGTGCCAGCAGCTTGCTAGGCCCAGATACGCAGTATTTT
NA TRBJ1-6 14 TRBV2 TRBD1 CASSATGAGSPLHF TGTGCCAGCAGTGCGACAGGGGCAGGTTCACCCCTCCACTTT
once TRBJ1-4 16 TRBV7-3 TRBD1 CASSLGPGTGDEKLFF TGTGCCAGCAGCTTAGGGCCCGGGACAGGAGATGAAAAACTGTTTTTT
NA TRBJ1-5 13 TRBV4-1 NA CASSSRVEQPQHF TGCGCCAGCAGCTCCAGGGTTGAACAGCCCCAGCATTTT
NA TRBJ2-3 13 TRBV27 NA CASSLGRTDTQYF TGTGCCAGCAGTTTGGGCCGCACAGATACGCAGTATTTT
NA TRBJ1-2 13 TRBV4-3 NA CASSPAGDYGYTF TGCGCCAGCAGCCCCGCAGGGGACTATGGCTACACCTTC
NA TRBJ1-1 16 TRBV27 NA CASKNLGHLIGTEAFF TGTGCCAGCAAAAATTTGGGGCACCTCATAGGCACTGAAGCTTTCTTT
once TRBJ2-1 17 TRBV3-1/TRBV3-2 NA CASSQDWGAGGNNEQFF TGTGCCAGCAGCCAAGACTGGGGGGCAGGGGGAAACAATGAGCAGTTCTTC
NA TRBJ2-1 15 TRBV7-9 TRBD2 CASSFSWLAGVEQFF TGTGCCAGCAGCTTTTCTTGGTTAGCGGGGGTTGAGCAGTTCTTC
few TRBJ1-5 15 TRBV10-3 TRBD1 CASGGDRGGVQPQHF TGTGCCAGCGGGGGGGACAGGGGCGGGGTTCAGCCCCAGCATTTT
NA TRBJ2-1 15 TRBV5-1 TRBD2 CASSWTSELYNEQFF TGCGCCAGCAGCTGGACTAGCGAACTTTACAATGAGCAGTTCTTC
few TRBJ1-2 17 TRBV12-2 NA CASRHIQGQGPNYGYTF TGTGCAAGTCGCCATATCCAAGGACAGGGGCCTAACTATGGCTACACCTTC
once TRBJ1-3 17 TRBV7-2 NA CASSLALGVGSGNTIYF TGTGCCAGCAGCTTAGCGCTAGGGGTGGGCTCTGGAAACACCATATATTTT
NA TRBJ1-5 16 TRBV9 NA CASSVGSGGGNQPQHF TGTGCCAGCAGCGTAGGGAGTGGGGGGGGCAATCAGCCCCAGCATTTT
NA TRBJ1-4 15 TRBV4-3 TRBD1 CASSPGDRGKEKLFF TGCGCCAGCAGCCCCGGTGACAGGGGAAAAGAAAAACTGTTTTTT
NA TRBJ1-4 14 TRBV7-8 TRBD1 CASSLGTGYEKLFF TGTGCCAGCAGCTTAGGGACAGGGTATGAAAAACTGTTTTTT
NA TRBJ2-7 15 TRBV7-2 NA CASSLVLRDNYEQYF TGTGCCAGCAGCTTAGTGTTGCGGGATAACTACGAGCAGTACTTC
NA TRBJ2-2 16 TRBV4-2 NA CASSPHVDTNTGELFF TGTGCCAGCAGCCCACACGTCGACACTAACACCGGGGAGCTGTTTTTT
once TRBJ2-2 15 TRBV28 TRBD1 CASSRDRGITGELFF TGTGCCAGCAGCCGCGACAGGGGGATCACCGGGGAGCTGTTTTTT
NA TRBJ1-6 14 TRBV18 TRBD1 CASSPEQGNSPLHF TGTGCCAGCTCACCCGAACAGGGGAATTCACCCCTCCACTTT
NA TRBJ1-2 13 TRBV6-1 NA CASSLQGLDGYTF TGTGCCAGCAGCCTACAGGGATTAGATGGCTACACCTTC
NA TRBJ2-1 13 TRBV10-3 NA CAISRVTGNEQFF TGTGCCATCAGCCGGGTTACAGGCAATGAGCAGTTCTTC
NA TRBJ1-5 17 TRBV2 NA CASAGSEVFYSNQPQHF TGTGCCAGCGCTGGCTCAGAAGTATTTTATAGCAATCAGCCCCAGCATTTT
NA TRBJ1-4 15 TRBV18 NA CASSQNRPPNEKLFF TGTGCCAGCTCACAAAACAGGCCTCCTAATGAAAAACTGTTTTTT
NA TRBJ2-7 16 TRBV7-2 TRBD2 CASSPTRTSGIYEQYF TGTGCCAGCAGCCCCACGAGGACTAGCGGTATTTACGAGCAGTACTTT
few TRBJ1-2 14 TRBV28 TRBD1 CASIPGTADWGYTF TGTGCCAGCATCCCCGGGACAGCAGATTGGGGCTACACCTTC
NA TRBJ2-3 14 TRBV19 NA CASSSRTNTDTQYF TGTGCCAGTAGTTCCCGGACTAACACAGATACGCAGTATTTT
few TRBJ1-2 14 TRBV4-3 NA CASSQLRRHYGYTF TGCGCCAGCAGCCAACTCCGGCGGCACTATGGCTACACCTTC
NA TRBJ2-7 14 TRBV28 NA CASSLVTEGVEQYF TGTGCCAGCAGTTTAGTTACGGAGGGCGTCGAGCAGTACTTC
NA TRBJ2-5 16 TRBV6-2/TRBV6-3 TRBD1 CASSSAWTGAGETQYF TGTGCCAGCAGCTCCGCCTGGACAGGGGCGGGGGAGACCCAGTACTTC
NA TRBJ1-1 13 TRBV7-3 TRBD1 CASSKSRDSEAFF TGTGCCAGCAGCAAAAGCCGGGACAGCGAAGCTTTCTTT
NA TRBJ1-1 15 TRBV10-2 NA CASSARQYMNTETFF TGCGCCAGCAGTGCGCGACAGTACATGAACACTGAAACTTTCTTT
NA TRBJ1-5 15 TRBV6-2/TRBV6-3 TRBD1 CASSGVTGVRQPQHF TGTGCCAGCAGCGGAGTCACAGGGGTCAGGCAGCCCCAGCATTTT
NA TRBJ1-2 14 TRBV7-2 TRBD1 CASSLAQQGARYTF TGTGCCAGCAGCTTAGCCCAGCAGGGGGCTCGCTACACCTTC
NA TRBJ2-7 16 TRBV5-1 TRBD1 CASSLIPDRGGYEQYF TGCGCCAGCAGCTTAATCCCGGACAGGGGTGGTTACGAGCAGTACTTC
NA TRBJ1-6 13 TRBV6-2/TRBV6-3 NA CASSYEAGSPLHF TGTGCCAGCAGTTACGAGGCGGGCTCACCCCTCCACTTT
NA TRBJ1-3 14 TRBV30 NA CAWKYHSSGNTIYF TGTGCCTGGAAGTATCACAGCTCTGGAAACACCATATATTTT
NA TRBJ1-1 14 TRBV2 NA CASRGPQGYAEAFF TGTGCCAGCAGGGGACCACAGGGTTATGCTGAAGCTTTCTTT
NA TRBJ2-3 14 TRBV9 NA CASSTDRSTDTQYF TGTGCCAGCAGCACTGACAGATCCACAGATACGCAGTATTTT
NA TRBJ1-2 14 TRBV3-1/TRBV3-2 NA CASSQVPEAVGYTF TGTGCCAGCAGCCAAGTCCCCGAGGCCGTGGGCTACACCTTC